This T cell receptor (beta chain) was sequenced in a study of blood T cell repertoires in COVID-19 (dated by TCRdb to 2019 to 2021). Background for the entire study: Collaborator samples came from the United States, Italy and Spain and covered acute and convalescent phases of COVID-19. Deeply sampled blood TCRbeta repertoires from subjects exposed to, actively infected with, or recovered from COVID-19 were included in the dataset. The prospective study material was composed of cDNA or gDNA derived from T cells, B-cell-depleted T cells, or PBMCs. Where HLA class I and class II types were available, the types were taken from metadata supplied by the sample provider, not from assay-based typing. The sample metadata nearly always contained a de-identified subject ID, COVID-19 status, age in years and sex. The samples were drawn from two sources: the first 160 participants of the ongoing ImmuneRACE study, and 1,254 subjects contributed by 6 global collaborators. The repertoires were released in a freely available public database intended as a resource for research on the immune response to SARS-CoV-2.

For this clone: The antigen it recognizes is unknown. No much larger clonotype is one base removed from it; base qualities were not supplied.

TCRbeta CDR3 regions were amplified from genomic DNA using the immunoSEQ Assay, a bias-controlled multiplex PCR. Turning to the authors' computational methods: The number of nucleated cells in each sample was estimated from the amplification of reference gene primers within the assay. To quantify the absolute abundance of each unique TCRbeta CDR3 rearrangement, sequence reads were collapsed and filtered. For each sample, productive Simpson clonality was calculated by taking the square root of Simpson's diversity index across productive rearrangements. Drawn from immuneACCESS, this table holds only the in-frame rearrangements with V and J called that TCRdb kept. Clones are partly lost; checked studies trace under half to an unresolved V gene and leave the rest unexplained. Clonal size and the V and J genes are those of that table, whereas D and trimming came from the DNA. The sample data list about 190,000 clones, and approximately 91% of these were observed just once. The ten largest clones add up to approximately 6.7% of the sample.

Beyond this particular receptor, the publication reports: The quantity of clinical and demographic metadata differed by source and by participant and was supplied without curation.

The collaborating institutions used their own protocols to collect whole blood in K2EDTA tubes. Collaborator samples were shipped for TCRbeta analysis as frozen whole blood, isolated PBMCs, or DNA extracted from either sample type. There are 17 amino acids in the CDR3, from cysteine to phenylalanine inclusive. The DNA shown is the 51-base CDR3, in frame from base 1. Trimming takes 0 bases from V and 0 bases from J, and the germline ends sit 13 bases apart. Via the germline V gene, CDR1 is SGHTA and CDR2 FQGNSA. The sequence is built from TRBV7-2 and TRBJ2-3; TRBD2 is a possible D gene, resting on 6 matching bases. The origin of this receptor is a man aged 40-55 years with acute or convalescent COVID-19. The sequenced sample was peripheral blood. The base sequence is TGTGCCAGCAGCTTAGCGGGGGGAGATATTAGCACAGATACGCAGTATTTT. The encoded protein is CASSLAGGDISTDTQYF.